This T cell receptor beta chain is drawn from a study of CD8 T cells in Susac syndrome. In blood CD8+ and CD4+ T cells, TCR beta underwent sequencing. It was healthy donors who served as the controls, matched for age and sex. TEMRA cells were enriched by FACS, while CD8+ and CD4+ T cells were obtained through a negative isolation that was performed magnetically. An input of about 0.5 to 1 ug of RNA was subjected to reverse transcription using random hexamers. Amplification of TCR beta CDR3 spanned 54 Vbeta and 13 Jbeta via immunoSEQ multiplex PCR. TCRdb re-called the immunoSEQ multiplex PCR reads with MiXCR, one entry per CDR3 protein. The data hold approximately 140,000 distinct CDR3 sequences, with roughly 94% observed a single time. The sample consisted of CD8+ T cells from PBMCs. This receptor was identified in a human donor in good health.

The CDR3 here is CASSPPLRGGRDYATDTQYF. The DNA for the CDR3 is TGTGCCAGCAGCCCCCCCTTGAGGGGGGGACGGGACTACGCCACAGATACGCAGTATTTT. The chain links TRBV7-8 to TRBJ2-3, with a weak D call TRBD2 (7 bases). Germline values: CDR1 SGHVS, CDR2 FQNEAQ. V dropped 5 bases and J dropped 2 bases, with 29 bases sitting between them. The CDR3 contains 20 residues.